This TCR beta chain is drawn from a study of cytomegalovirus exposure and HLA in healthy donors. Germline assignment: CDR1 SGHRS and CDR2 YFSETQ. V shed 7 bases and J shed 6 bases, with 7 bases lying between them. This CDR3 has 11 amino acids. PCR was performed using 60 Vbeta and 13 Jbeta primers. Sequenced by immunoSEQ multiplex PCR; TCRdb stores in-frame clones only, minus some. This table holds 110,000 or so clones, 77% found once. The sample consisted of PBMCs. The chain couples TRBV5-1 to TRBJ2-2; no definite D call. The clonotype was recovered from a middle-aged man in good health and CMV-seropositive. This CDR3 is CASEEAGELFF. CDR3 coding DNA: TGCGCCAGCGAAGAGGCCGGGGAGCTGTTTTTT.